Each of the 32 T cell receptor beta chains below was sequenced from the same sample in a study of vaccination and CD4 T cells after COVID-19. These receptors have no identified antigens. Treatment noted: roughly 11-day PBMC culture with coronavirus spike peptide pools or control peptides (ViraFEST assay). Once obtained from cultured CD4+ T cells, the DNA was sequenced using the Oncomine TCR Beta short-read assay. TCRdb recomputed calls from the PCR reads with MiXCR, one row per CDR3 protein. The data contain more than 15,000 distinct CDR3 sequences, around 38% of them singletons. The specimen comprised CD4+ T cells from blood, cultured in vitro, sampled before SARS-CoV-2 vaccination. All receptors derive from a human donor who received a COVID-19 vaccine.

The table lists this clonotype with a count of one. CDR3 coding DNA: TGCAGTGCTACTGCCGCGTGGAACACTGAAGCTTTCTTT. Protein product: CSATAAWNTEAFF. The chain is built from TRBV20-1 and TRBJ1-1; no definite D call. There are 13 residues in the CDR3. Germline V gives CDR1 DFQATT, CDR2 SNEGSKA (reference sequence). Deletions cut 4 bases from V and 1 base from J, with 10 bases between.

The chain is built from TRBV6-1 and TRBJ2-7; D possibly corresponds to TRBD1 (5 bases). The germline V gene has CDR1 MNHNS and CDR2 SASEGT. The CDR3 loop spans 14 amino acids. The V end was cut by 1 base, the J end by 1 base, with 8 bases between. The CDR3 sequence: CASSEVRASYEQYF. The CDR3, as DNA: TGTGCCAGCAGTGAAGTCAGGGCTTCCTACGAGCAGTACTTC.

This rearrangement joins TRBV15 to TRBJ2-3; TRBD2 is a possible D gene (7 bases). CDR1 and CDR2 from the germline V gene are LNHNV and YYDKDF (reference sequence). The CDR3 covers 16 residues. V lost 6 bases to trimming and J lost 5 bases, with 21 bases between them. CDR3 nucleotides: TGTGCCACCAGGACATACTTAGGGGGGGGTGTAGATACGCAGTATTTT. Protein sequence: CATRTYLGGGVDTQYF.

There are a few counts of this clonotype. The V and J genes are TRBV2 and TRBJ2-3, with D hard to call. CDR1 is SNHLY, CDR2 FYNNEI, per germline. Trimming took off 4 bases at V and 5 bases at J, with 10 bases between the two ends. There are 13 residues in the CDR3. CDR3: CASSALLGDTQYF. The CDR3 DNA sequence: TGTGCCAGCAGTGCCCTCCTCGGAGATACGCAGTATTTT.

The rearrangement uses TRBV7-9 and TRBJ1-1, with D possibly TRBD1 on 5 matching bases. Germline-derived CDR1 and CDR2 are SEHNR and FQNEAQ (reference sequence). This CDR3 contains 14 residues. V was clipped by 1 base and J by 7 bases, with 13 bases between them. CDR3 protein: CASSLELWGLEAFF. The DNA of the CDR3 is TGTGCCAGCAGCTTAGAATTATGGGGCCTTGAAGCTTTCTTT.

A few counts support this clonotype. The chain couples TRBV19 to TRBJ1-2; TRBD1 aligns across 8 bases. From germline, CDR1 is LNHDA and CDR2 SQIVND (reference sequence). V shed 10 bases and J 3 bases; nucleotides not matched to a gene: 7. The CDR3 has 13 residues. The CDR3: CATGQGLDYGYTF. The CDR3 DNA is TGTGCCACTGGACAGGGCCTAGACTATGGCTACACCTTC.

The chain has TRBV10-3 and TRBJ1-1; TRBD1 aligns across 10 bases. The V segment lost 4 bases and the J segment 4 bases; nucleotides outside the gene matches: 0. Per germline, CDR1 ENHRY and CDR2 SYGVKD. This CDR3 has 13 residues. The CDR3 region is CAISGTGGTEAFF. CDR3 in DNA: TGTGCCATCAGTGGGACAGGGGGCACTGAAGCTTTCTTT.

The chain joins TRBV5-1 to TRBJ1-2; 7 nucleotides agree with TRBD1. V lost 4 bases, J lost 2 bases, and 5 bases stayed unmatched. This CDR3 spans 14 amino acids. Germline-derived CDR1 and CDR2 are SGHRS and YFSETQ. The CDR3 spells CASSPRQGNYGYTF. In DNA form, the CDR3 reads TGCGCCAGCAGCCCACGACAGGGCAACTATGGCTACACCTTC. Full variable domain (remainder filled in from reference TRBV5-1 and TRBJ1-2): KAGVTQTPRYLIKTRGQQVTLSCSPISGHRSVSWYQQTPGQGLQFLFEYFSETQRNKGNFPGRFSGRQFSNSRSEMNVSTLELGDSALYLCASSPRQGNYGYTFGSGTRLTVV.

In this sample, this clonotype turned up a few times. The CDR3 loop reads CASRADRAENEQYF. CDR3 nucleotide sequence: TGTGCCAGCAGGGCTGACAGGGCGGAAAACGAGCAGTACTTC. The chain employs TRBV12-3 or TRBV12-4 and TRBJ2-7; 7 bases fit TRBD1. The CDR3 consists of 14 residues. Trimming removed 6 bases from V and 5 bases from J; junction bases left unmatched: 10.

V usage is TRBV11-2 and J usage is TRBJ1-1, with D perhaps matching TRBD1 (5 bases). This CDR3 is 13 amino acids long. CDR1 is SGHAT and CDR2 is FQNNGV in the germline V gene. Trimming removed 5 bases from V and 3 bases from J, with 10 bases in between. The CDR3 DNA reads TGTGCCAGCAGCCAGGGTGGGTACACTGAAGCTTTCTTT. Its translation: CASSQGGYTEAFF.

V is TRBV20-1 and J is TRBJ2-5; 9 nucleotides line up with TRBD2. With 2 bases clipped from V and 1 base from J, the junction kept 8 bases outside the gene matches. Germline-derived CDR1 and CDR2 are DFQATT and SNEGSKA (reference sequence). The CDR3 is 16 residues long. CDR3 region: CSARLSGGPRQETQYF. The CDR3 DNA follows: TGCAGTGCTAGACTCAGCGGGGGGCCCCGCCAAGAGACCCAGTACTTC.

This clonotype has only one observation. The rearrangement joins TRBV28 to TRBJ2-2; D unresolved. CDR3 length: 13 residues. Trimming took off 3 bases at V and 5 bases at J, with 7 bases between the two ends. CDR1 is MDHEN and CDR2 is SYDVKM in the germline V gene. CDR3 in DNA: TGTGCCAGCAGTTTTCGAGCAACCGGGGAGCTGTTTTTT. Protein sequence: CASSFRATGELFF.

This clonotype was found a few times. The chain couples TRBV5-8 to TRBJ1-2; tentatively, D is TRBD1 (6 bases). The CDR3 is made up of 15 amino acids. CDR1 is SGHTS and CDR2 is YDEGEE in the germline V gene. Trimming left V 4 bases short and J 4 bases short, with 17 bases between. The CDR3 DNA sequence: TGTGCCAGCAGCCCGTTGGACAGAAACCCCTATGGCTACACCTTC. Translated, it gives CASSPLDRNPYGYTF.

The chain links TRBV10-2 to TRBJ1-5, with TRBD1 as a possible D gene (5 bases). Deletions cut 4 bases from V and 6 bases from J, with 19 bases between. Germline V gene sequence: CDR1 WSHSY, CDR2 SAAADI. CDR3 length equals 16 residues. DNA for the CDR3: TGCGCCAGCAGTGTGGGACCGCCTAGACGGAGTCAGCCCCAGCATTTT. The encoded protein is CASSVGPPRRSQPQHF.

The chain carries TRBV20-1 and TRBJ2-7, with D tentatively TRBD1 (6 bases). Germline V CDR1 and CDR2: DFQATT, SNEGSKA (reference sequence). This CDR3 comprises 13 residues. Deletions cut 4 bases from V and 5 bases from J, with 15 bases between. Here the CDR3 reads CSAKGGSYHEQYF. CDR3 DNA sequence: TGCAGTGCTAAAGGGGGTTCCTACCACGAGCAGTACTTC.

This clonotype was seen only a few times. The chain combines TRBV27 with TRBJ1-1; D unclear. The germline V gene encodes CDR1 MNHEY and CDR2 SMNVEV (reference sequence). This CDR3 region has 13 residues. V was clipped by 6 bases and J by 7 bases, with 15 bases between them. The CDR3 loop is CASSPWAGREAFF. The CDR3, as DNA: TGTGCCAGCAGCCCCTGGGCCGGCCGTGAAGCTTTCTTT.

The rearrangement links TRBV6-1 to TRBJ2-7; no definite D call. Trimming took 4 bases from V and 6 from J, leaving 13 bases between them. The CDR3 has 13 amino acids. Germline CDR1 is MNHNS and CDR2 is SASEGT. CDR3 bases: TGTGCCAGCAGTGTTCAAATAGCATCCGAGCAGTACTTC. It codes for CASSVQIASEQYF.

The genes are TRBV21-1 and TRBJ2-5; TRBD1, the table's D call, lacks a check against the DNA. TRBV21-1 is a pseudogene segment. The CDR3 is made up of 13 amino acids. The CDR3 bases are TGTGCCAGCAGCCGGACACACCAAGAGACCCAGTACTTC. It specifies CASSRTHQETQYF.

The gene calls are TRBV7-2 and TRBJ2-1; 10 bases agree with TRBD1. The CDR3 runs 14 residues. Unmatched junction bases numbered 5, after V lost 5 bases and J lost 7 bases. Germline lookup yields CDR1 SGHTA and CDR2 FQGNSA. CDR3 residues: CASSPRQGANEQFF. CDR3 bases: TGTGCCAGCAGCCCACGACAGGGGGCAAATGAGCAGTTCTTC. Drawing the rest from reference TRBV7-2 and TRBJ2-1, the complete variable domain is GAGVSQSPSNKVTEKGKDVELRCDPISGHTALYWYRQSLGQGLEFLIYFQGNSAPDKSGLPSDRFSAERTGGSVSTLTIQRTQQEDSAVYLCASSPRQGANEQFFGPGTRLTVL.

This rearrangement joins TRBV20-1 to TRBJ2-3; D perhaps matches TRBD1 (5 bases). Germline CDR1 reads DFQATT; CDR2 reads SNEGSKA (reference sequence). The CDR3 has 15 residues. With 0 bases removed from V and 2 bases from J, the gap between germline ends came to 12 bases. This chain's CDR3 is CSARDPTGYTDTQYF. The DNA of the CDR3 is TGCAGTGCTAGAGATCCTACAGGATACACAGATACGCAGTATTTT.

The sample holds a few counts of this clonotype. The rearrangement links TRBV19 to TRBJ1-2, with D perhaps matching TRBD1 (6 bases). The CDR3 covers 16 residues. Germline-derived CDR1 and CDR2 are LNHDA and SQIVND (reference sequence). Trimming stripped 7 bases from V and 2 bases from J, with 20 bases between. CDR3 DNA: TGTGCCAGTACCCTGGGGGCGGTGGATAGCAACTATGGCTACACCTTC. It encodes CASTLGAVDSNYGYTF. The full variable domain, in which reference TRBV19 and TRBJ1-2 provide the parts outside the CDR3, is DGGITQSPKYLFRKEGQNVTLSCEQNLNHDAMYWYRQDPGQGLRLIYYSQIVNDFQKGDIAEGYSVSREKKESFPLTVTSAQKNPTAFYLCASTLGAVDSNYGYTFGSGTRLTVV.

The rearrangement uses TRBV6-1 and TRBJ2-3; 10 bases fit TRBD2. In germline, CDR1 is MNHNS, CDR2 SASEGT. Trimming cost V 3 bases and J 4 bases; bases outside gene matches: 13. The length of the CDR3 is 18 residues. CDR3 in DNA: TGTGCCAGCAGTGAGCCTAGCGGGGGCTACCTGGCTCCAGATACGCAGTATTTT. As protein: CASSEPSGGYLAPDTQYF.

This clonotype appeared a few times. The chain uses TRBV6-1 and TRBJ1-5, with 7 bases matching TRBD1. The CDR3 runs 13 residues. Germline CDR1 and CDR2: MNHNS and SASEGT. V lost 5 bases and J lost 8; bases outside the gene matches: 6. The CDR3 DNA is TGTGCCAGCAGTCTTAACAGGGGAGAGCCCCAGCATTTT. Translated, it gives CASSLNRGEPQHF.

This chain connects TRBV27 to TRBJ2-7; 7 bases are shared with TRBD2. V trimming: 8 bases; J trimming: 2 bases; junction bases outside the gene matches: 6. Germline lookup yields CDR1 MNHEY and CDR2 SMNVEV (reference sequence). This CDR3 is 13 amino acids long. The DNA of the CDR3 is TGTGCCAGCGTTGGGACTACACCCTACGAGCAGTACTTC. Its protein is CASVGTTPYEQYF.

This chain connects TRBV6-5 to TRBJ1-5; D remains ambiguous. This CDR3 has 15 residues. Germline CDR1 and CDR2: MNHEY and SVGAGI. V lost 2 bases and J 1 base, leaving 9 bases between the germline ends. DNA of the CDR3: TGTGCCAGCAGTTACGGGGTGTCGAGCAATCAGCCCCAGCATTTT. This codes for CASSYGVSSNQPQHF.

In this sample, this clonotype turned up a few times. The CDR3 sequence: CATSRDGRGGADTQYF. The CDR3 nucleotides are TGTGCCACCAGCAGAGATGGGCGGGGGGGGGCAGATACGCAGTATTTT. V usage is TRBV15 and J usage is TRBJ2-3; 9 nucleotides match TRBD2. The J segment lost 4 bases and the V segment lost 0 bases, leaving 5 bases of the junction unmatched. CDR1 is LNHNV and CDR2 is YYDKDF in the germline V gene (reference sequence). The CDR3 extends over 16 amino acids.

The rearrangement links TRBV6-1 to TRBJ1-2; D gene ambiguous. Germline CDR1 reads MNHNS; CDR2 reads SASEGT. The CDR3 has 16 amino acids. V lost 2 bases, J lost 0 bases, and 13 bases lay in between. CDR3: CASSENHANSNYGYTF. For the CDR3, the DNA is TGTGCCAGCAGTGAAAACCATGCAAACTCTAACTATGGCTACACCTTC.

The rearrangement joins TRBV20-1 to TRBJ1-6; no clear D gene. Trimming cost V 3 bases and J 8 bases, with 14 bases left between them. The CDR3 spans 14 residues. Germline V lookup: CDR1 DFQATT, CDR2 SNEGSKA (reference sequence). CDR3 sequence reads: CSASGRASDSPLHF. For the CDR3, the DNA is TGCAGTGCTAGCGGGAGGGCCAGCGATTCACCCCTCCACTTT.

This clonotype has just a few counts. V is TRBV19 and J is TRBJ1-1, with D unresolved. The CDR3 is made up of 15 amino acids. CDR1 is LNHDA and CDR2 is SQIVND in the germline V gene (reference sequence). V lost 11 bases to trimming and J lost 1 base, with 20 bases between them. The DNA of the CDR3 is TGTGCCTCCTCCTTCGAAAGCAGGAGGAACACTGAAGCTTTCTTT. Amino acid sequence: CASSFESRRNTEAFF.

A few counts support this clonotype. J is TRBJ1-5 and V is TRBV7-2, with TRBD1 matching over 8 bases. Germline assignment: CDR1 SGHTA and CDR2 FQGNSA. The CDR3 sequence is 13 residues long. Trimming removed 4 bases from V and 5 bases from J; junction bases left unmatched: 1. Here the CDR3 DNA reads TGTGCCAGCAGCTCAGGGGGCCATCAGCCCCAGCATTTT. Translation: CASSSGGHQPQHF.

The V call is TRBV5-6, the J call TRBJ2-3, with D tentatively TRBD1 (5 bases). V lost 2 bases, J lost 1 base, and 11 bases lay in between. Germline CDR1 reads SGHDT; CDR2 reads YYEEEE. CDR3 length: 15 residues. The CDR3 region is CASSLLGPRTDTQYF. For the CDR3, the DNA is TGTGCCAGCAGCTTATTGGGGCCCCGCACAGATACGCAGTATTTT.

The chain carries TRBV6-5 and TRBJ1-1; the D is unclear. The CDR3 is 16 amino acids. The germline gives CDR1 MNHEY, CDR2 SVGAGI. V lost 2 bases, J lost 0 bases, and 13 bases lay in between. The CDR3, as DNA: TGTGCCAGCAGTTACCGAGTAGGGCTTATGAACACTGAAGCTTTCTTT. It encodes CASSYRVGLMNTEAFF.